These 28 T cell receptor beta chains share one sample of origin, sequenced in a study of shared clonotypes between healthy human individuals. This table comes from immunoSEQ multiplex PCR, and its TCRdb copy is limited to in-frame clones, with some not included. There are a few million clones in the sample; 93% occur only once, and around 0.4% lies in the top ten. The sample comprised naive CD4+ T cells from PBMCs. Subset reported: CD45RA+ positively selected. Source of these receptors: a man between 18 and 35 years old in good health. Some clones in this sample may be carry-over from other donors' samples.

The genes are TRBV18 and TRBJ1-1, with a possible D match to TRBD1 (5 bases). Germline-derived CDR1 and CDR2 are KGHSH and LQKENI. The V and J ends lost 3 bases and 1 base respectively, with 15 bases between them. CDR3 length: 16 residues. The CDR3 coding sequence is TGTGCCAGCTCACCCAACTCGGGACGGACGAACACTGAAGCTTTCTTT. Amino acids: CASSPNSGRTNTEAFF.

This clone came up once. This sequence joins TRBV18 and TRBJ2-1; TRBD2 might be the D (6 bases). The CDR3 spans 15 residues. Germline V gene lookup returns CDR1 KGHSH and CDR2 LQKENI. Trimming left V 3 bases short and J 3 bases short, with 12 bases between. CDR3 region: CASSPPGVVYNEQFF. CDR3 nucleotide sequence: TGTGCCAGCTCACCGCCGGGAGTTGTCTACAATGAGCAGTTCTTC.

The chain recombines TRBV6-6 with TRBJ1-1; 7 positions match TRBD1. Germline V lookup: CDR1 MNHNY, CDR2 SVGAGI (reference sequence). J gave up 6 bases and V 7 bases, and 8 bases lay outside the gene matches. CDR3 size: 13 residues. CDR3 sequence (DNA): TGTGCCAGCAAGACAACAGGGGTCCCTGAAGCTTTCTTT. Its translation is CASKTTGVPEAFF.

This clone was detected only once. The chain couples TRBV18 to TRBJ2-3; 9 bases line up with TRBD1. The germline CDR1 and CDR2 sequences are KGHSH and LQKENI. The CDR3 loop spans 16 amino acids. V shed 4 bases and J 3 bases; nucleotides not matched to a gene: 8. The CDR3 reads CASSRSGTGITDTQYF. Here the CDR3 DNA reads TGTGCCAGCTCACGATCCGGGACAGGGATAACAGATACGCAGTATTTT.

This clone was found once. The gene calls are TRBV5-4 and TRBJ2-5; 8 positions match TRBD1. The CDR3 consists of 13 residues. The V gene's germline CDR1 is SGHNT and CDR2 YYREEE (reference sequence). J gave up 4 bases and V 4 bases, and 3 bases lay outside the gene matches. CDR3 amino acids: CASSRTGLETQYF. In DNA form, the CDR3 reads TGTGCCAGCAGCCGGACAGGGTTAGAGACCCAGTACTTC.

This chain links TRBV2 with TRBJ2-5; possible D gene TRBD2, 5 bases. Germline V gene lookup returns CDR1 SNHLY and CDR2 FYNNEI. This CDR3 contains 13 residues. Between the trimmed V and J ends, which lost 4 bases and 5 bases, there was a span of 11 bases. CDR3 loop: CASSGVTGETQYF. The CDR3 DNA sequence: TGTGCCAGCAGTGGAGTCACGGGGGAGACCCAGTACTTC.

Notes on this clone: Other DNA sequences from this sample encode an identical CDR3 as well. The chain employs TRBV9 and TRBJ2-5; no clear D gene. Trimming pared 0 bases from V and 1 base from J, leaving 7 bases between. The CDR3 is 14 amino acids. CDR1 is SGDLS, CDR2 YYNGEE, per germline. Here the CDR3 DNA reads TGTGCCAGCAGCGTAGCCGGTGCCCAAGAGACCCAGTACTTC. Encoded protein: CASSVAGAQETQYF.

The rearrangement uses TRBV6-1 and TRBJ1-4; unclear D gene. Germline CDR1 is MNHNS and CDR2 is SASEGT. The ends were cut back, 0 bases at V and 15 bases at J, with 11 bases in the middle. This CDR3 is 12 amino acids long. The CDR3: CASSEARELMFF. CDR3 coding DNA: TGTGCCAGCAGTGAAGCTCGGGAGCTGATGTTTTTT.

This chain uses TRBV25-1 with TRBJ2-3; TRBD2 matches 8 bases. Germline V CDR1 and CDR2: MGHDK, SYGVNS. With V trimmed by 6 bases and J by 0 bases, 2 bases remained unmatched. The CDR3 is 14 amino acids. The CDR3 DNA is TGTGCCAGCAGGGCTAGCGGGAGCACAGATACGCAGTATTTT. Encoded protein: CASRASGSTDTQYF.

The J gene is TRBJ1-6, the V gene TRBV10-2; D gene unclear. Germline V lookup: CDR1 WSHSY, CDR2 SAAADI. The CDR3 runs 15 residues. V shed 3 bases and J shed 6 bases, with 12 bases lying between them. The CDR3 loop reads CASSEDRAPNSPLHF. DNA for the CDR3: TGCGCCAGCAGTGAAGACCGGGCCCCTAATTCACCCCTCCACTTT.

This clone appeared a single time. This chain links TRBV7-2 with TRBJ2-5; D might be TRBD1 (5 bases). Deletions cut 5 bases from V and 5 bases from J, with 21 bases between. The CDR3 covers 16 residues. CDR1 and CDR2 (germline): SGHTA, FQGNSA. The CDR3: CASSPHYVGRGETQYF. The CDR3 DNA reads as TGTGCCAGCAGCCCCCATTACGTGGGAAGGGGTGAGACCCAGTACTTC.

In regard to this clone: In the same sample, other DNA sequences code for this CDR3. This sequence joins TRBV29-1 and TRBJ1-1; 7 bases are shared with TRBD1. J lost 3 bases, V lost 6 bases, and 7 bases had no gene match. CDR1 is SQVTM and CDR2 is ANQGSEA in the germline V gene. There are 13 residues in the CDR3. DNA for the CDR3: TGCAGCGTCGACAGGGTGTTGGACACTGAAGCTTTCTTT. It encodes CSVDRVLDTEAFF.

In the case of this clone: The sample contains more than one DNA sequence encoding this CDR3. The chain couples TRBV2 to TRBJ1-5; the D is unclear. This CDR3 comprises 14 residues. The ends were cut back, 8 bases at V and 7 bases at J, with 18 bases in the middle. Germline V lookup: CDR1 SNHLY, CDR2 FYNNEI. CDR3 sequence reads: CASRLRTGAQPQHF. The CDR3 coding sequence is TGTGCCAGCCGACTCAGGACGGGTGCCCAGCCCCAGCATTTT. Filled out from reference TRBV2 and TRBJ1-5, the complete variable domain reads EPEVTQTPSHQVTQMGQEVILRCVPISNHLYFYWYRQILGQKVEFLVSFYNNEISEKSEIFDDQFSVERPDGSNFTLKIRSTKLEDSAMYFCASRLRTGAQPQHFGDGTRLSIL.

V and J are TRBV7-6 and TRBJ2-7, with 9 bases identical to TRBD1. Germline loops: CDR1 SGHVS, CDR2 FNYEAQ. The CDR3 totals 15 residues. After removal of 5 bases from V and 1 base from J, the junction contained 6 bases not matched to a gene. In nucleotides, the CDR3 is TGTGCCAGCAGCCCCCGGGACAGGGCTTCCTACGAGCAGTACTTC. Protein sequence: CASSPRDRASYEQYF.

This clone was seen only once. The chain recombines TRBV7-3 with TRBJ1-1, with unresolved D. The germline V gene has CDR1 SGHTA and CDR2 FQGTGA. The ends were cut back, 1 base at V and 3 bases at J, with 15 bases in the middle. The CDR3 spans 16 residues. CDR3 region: CASSLRAGAGYTEAFF. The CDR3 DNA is TGTGCCAGCAGCTTAAGAGCGGGTGCCGGGTACACTGAAGCTTTCTTT.

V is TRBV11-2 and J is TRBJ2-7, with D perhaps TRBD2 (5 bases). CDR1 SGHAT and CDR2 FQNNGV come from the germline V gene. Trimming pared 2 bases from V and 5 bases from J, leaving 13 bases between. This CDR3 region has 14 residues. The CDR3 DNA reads TGTGCCAGCAGCTTATCTGTGGGAGCTGACGAGCAGTACTTC. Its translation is CASSLSVGADEQYF. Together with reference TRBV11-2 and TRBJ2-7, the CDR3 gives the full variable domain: EAGVAQSPRYKIIEKRQSVAFWCNPISGHATLYWYQQILGQGPKLLIQFQNNGVVDDSQLPKDRFSAERLKGVDSTLKIQPAKLEDSAVYLCASSLSVGADEQYFGPGTRLTVT.

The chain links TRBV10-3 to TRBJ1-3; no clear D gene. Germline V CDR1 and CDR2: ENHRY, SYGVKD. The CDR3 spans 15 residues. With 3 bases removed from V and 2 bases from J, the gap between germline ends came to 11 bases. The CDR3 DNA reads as TGTGCCATCAGTGACAAGTCGGCGGCTGGAAACACCATATATTTT. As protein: CAISDKSAAGNTIYF.

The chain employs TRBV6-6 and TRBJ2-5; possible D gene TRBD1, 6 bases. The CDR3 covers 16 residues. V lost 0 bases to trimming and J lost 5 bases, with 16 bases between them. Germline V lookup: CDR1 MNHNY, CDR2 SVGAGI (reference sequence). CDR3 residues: CASSYSNTAQGETQYF. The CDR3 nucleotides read TGTGCCAGCAGTTACTCGAACACAGCCCAGGGGGAGACCCAGTACTTC.

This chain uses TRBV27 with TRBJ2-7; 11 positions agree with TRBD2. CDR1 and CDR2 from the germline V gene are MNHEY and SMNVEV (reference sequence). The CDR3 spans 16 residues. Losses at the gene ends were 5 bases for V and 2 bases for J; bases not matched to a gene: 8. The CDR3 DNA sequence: TGTGCCAGCAGTACCCCGAGTAGCGGGAGGGCCTACGAGCAGTACTTC. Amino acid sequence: CASSTPSSGRAYEQYF.

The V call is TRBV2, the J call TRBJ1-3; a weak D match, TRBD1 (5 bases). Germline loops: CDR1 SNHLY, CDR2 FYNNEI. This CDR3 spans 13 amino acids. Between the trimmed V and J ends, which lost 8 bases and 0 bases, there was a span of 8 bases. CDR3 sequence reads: CASQGSSGNTIYF. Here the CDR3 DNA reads TGTGCCAGCCAGGGAAGCTCTGGAAACACCATATATTTT.

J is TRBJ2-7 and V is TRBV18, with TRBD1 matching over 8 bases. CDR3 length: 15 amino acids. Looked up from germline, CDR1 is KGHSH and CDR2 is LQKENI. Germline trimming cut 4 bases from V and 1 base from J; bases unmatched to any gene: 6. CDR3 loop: CASSRTGQVSYEQYF. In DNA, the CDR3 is TGTGCCAGCTCACGAACGGGACAGGTATCCTACGAGCAGTACTTC.

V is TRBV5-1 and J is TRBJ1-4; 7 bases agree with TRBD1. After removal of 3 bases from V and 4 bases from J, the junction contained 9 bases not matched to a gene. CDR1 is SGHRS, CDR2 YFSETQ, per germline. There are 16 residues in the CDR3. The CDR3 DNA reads TGCGCCAGCAGCTCTACCGGGACAGCTCTTAATGAAAAACTGTTTTTT. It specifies CASSSTGTALNEKLFF.

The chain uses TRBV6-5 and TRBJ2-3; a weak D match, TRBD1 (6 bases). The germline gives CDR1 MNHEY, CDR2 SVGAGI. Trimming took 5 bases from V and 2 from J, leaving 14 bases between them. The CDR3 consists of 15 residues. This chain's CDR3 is CASSLRDTYTDTQYF. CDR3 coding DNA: TGTGCCAGCAGTCTCCGGGACACGTACACAGATACGCAGTATTTT.

The CDR3 nucleotides are TGTGCCAGCTCACTAGCGGGCGACGACAATGAGCAGTTCTTC. This encodes CASSLAGDDNEQFF. The chain couples TRBV18 to TRBJ2-1; 7 bases are a match to TRBD2. The CDR3 extends over 14 amino acids. The germline gives CDR1 KGHSH, CDR2 LQKENI. V gave up 4 bases and J gave up 5 bases; unmatched junction bases: 5.

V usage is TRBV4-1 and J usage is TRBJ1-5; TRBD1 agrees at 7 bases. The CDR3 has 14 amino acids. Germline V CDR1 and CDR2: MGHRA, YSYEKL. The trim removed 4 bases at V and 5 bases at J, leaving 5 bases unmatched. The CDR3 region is CASSRPQGDQPQHF. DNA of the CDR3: TGCGCCAGCAGCCGGCCCCAGGGGGATCAGCCCCAGCATTTT.

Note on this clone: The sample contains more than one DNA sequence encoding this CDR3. The CDR3 here is CASSLGQTNTGELFF. The CDR3 nucleotides read TGCGCCAGCAGCCTAGGGCAGACGAACACCGGGGAGCTGTTTTTT. This chain joins TRBV5-1 and TRBJ2-2; D unclear. This CDR3 spans 15 amino acids. Germline lookup yields CDR1 SGHRS and CDR2 YFSETQ. Trimming removed 4 bases at V and 0 bases at J, with 10 bases between. Based on the CDR3 plus reference TRBV5-1 and TRBJ2-2, the full variable domain is KAGVTQTPRYLIKTRGQQVTLSCSPISGHRSVSWYQQTPGQGLQFLFEYFSETQRNKGNFPGRFSGRQFSNSRSEMNVSTLELGDSALYLCASSLGQTNTGELFFGEGSRLTVL.

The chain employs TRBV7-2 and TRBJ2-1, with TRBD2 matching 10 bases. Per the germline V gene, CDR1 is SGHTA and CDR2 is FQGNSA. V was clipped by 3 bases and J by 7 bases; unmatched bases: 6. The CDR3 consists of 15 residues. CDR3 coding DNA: TGTGCCAGCAGCTTTCTAGCGGGAGTTACAAATGAGCAGTTCTTC. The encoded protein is CASSFLAGVTNEQFF.

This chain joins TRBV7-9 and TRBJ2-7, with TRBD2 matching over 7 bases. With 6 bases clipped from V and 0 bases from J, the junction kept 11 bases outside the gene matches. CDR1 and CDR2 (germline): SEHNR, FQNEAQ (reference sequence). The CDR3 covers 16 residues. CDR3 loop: CASSSTGGIPSYEQYF. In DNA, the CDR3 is TGTGCCAGCAGTTCGACGGGGGGAATACCCTCCTACGAGCAGTACTTC. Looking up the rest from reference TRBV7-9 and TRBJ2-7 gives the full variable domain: DTGVSQNPRHKITKRGQNVTFRCDPISEHNRLYWYRQTLGQGPEFLTYFQNEAQLEKSRLLSDRFSAERPKGSFSTLEIQRTEQGDSAMYLCASSSTGGIPSYEQYFGPGTRLTVT.